The rows below give T cell receptor beta chains drawn from one sample of a study of T cell responses to AZD1222 COVID-19 vaccine. Assay used: immunoSEQ multiplex PCR; TCRdb lists only in-frame clones, some missing. The sample yields under 200,000 clones, about 93% seen once. Material: peripheral blood, obtained on day 0 of AZD1222 vaccination. The source is an adult in good health. Each CDR3 is given with its conserved first and last residue. D genes are given only for firm matches. Part of the rows lack a size; the others show once, few, many or a class for expanded clones.

J gene: TRBJ2-4; D gene: .; V gene: TRBV25-1; clone size: .; CDR3 DNA: TGTGCCAGCGGCGCACGGGGGGCTCCTCGTGGGGGTCGGAACATTCAGTACTTC; CDR3 protein: CASGARGAPRGGRNIQYF
J gene: TRBJ2-1; D gene: .; V gene: TRBV20-1; clone size: .; CDR3 DNA: TGCAGTGCTGCTGACGCCAATGAGCAGTTCTTC; CDR3 protein: CSAADANEQFF
J gene: TRBJ1-5; D gene: TRBD1; V gene: TRBV28; clone size: .; CDR3 DNA: TGTGCCAGCAGCAAGGGACAGCGTGGAAATCAGCCCCAGCATTTT; CDR3 protein: CASSKGQRGNQPQHF
J gene: TRBJ1-6; D gene: .; V gene: TRBV7-9; clone size: .; CDR3 DNA: TGTGCCAGCAGCGCTGACCATCCAGGGCGTTCACCCCTCCACTTT; CDR3 protein: CASSADHPGRSPLHF
J gene: TRBJ1-2; D gene: .; V gene: TRBV27; clone size: .; CDR3 DNA: TGTGCCAGCAGTTTAAGGAGACCAACCTATGGCTACACCTTC; CDR3 protein: CASSLRRPTYGYTF
J gene: TRBJ1-5; D gene: .; V gene: TRBV27; clone size: once; CDR3 DNA: TGTGCCAGCAGCTCTGCCGCTGAGCCGGGCCATGCTACCTATAGCAATCAGCCCCAGCATTTT; CDR3 protein: CASSSAAEPGHATYSNQPQHF
J gene: TRBJ1-4; D gene: .; V gene: TRBV15; clone size: .; CDR3 DNA: TGTGCCACCAGCAGAGATTCCATGGCCAGCTATAATGAAAAACTGTTTTTT; CDR3 protein: CATSRDSMASYNEKLFF
J gene: TRBJ2-7; D gene: TRBD1; V gene: TRBV3-1/TRBV3-2; clone size: .; CDR3 DNA: TGTGCCAGCAGCCAAGCCGGCGGACAGGGGGCTCGGGAGCAGTACTTC; CDR3 protein: CASSQAGGQGAREQYF
J gene: TRBJ2-2; D gene: TRBD2; V gene: TRBV18; clone size: once; CDR3 DNA: TGTGCCAGCTCGTCCGGGACTAATGTTGTAGGGGAGCTGTTTTTT; CDR3 protein: CASSSGTNVVGELFF
J gene: TRBJ1-5; D gene: .; V gene: TRBV7-9; clone size: few; CDR3 DNA: TGTGCCAGCAGCTTGGGCAATCAGCCCCAGCATTTT; CDR3 protein: CASSLGNQPQHF
J gene: TRBJ2-3; D gene: TRBD2; V gene: TRBV5-5; clone size: .; CDR3 DNA: TGTGCCAGCAGCCCCCGTAGCGGGAGTTTAGGAGATACGCAGTATTTT; CDR3 protein: CASSPRSGSLGDTQYF
J gene: TRBJ1-5; D gene: .; V gene: TRBV28; clone size: once; CDR3 DNA: TGTGCCAGCAGAATGTATAGCAATCAGCCCCAGCATTTT; CDR3 protein: CASRMYSNQPQHF
J gene: TRBJ1-1; D gene: .; V gene: TRBV5-4; clone size: .; CDR3 DNA: TGTGCCAGCAGCTTGGCATTAGCTATCGGTGACACTGAAGCTTTCTTT; CDR3 protein: CASSLALAIGDTEAFF
J gene: TRBJ1-6; D gene: .; V gene: TRBV5-1; clone size: .; CDR3 DNA: TGCGCCAGCAGCCTTCGGGAAGCTCTATCACCCCTCCACTTT; CDR3 protein: CASSLREALSPLHF
J gene: TRBJ2-1; D gene: TRBD2; V gene: TRBV5-4; clone size: .; CDR3 DNA: TGTGCCAGCAGCTTCGGAGGGAGGGCCGACAATGAGCAGTTCTTC; CDR3 protein: CASSFGGRADNEQFF
J gene: TRBJ1-2; D gene: .; V gene: TRBV14; clone size: .; CDR3 DNA: TGTGCCAGCAGCCATTCCGGGAGAGTCTATGGCTACACCTTC; CDR3 protein: CASSHSGRVYGYTF
J gene: TRBJ2-1; D gene: TRBD2; V gene: TRBV7-8; clone size: .; CDR3 DNA: TGTGCCAGCAGCTCTAGCGGGGGGGCGAGCTCCTACAATGAGCAGTTCTTC; CDR3 protein: CASSSSGGASSYNEQFF
J gene: TRBJ1-6; D gene: .; V gene: TRBV7-9; clone size: .; CDR3 DNA: TGTGCCAGCAGCTTTCAGGACCATAATTCACCCCTCCACTTT; CDR3 protein: CASSFQDHNSPLHF
J gene: TRBJ2-7; D gene: .; V gene: TRBV28; clone size: .; CDR3 DNA: TGTGCCAGCAGGTACGGGGTAACCTACGAGCAGTACTTC; CDR3 protein: CASRYGVTYEQYF
J gene: TRBJ1-2; D gene: .; V gene: TRBV9; clone size: .; CDR3 DNA: TGTGCCAGCAGCCCCTGGGGGGCGGACGGCTACACCTTC; CDR3 protein: CASSPWGADGYTF
J gene: TRBJ2-3; D gene: .; V gene: TRBV19; clone size: .; CDR3 DNA: TGTGCCAGTAGTGCCCGGAGGGCAGATACGCAGTATTTT; CDR3 protein: CASSARRADTQYF
J gene: TRBJ1-2; D gene: .; V gene: TRBV29-1; clone size: .; CDR3 DNA: TGCAGCGTTGTGGGCAGGGTTGATGGCTACACCTTC; CDR3 protein: CSVVGRVDGYTF
J gene: TRBJ2-1; D gene: .; V gene: TRBV9; clone size: .; CDR3 DNA: TGTGCCAGCAGCGGGCTAAGCTCCTACAATGAGCAGTTCTTC; CDR3 protein: CASSGLSSYNEQFF
J gene: TRBJ1-4; D gene: .; V gene: TRBV6-5; clone size: .; CDR3 DNA: TGTGCCAGCAGTTACTCGGCAGGGCCTAATGAAAAACTGTTTTTT; CDR3 protein: CASSYSAGPNEKLFF
J gene: TRBJ2-7; D gene: .; V gene: TRBV10-3; clone size: .; CDR3 DNA: TGTGCCATCAGCCTACACCAACTAGTCTCCTACGAGCAGTACTTC; CDR3 protein: CAISLHQLVSYEQYF
J gene: TRBJ2-3; D gene: TRBD1; V gene: TRBV7-9; clone size: many; CDR3 DNA: TGTGCCAGCAGCTCAGACGCTACAGGGGCATGGACAGATACGCAGTATTTT; CDR3 protein: CASSSDATGAWTDTQYF
J gene: TRBJ1-5; D gene: .; V gene: TRBV2; clone size: .; CDR3 DNA: TGTGCCAGCAGTGAAGTGTGGGGGATGTATCAGCCCCAGCATTTT; CDR3 protein: CASSEVWGMYQPQHF
J gene: TRBJ1-2; D gene: .; V gene: TRBV6-5; clone size: .; CDR3 DNA: TGTGCCAGCAATAGGGCAGGGACGAACTATGGCTACACCTTC; CDR3 protein: CASNRAGTNYGYTF
J gene: TRBJ2-1; D gene: .; V gene: TRBV11-2; clone size: .; CDR3 DNA: TGTGCCAGCAGCTTAGAGCTAGGTGAGCAGTTCTTC; CDR3 protein: CASSLELGEQFF
J gene: TRBJ1-2; D gene: TRBD1; V gene: TRBV4-2; clone size: .; CDR3 DNA: TGTGCCAGCAGCCAAGCTAGACAGGGGGCAGGCTATGGCTACACCTTC; CDR3 protein: CASSQARQGAGYGYTF
J gene: TRBJ1-2; D gene: .; V gene: TRBV28; clone size: .; CDR3 DNA: TGTGCCAGCAGAAACCCGGACACCGAACTCTATGGCTACACCTTC; CDR3 protein: CASRNPDTELYGYTF
J gene: TRBJ1-6; D gene: .; V gene: TRBV30; clone size: .; CDR3 DNA: TGTGCCTGGAGTGTTAGTAGAGGGACTCCGTATAATTCACCCCTCCACTTT; CDR3 protein: CAWSVSRGTPYNSPLHF
J gene: TRBJ2-1; D gene: .; V gene: TRBV5-3; clone size: once; CDR3 DNA: TGTGCCAGAAGCTTGGGGCTCTACAATGAGCAGTTCTTC; CDR3 protein: CARSLGLYNEQFF
J gene: TRBJ1-2; D gene: TRBD1; V gene: TRBV3-1/TRBV3-2; clone size: once; CDR3 DNA: TGTGCCAGCAGCCAAGAGTCCCGGACAGGTGGGAATGGCTACACCTTC; CDR3 protein: CASSQESRTGGNGYTF
J gene: TRBJ2-5; D gene: .; V gene: TRBV28; clone size: .; CDR3 DNA: TGTGCCAGCACTGGGACCCCCGGGGCCCAGTACTTC; CDR3 protein: CASTGTPGAQYF
J gene: TRBJ1-3; D gene: .; V gene: TRBV4-2; clone size: .; CDR3 DNA: TGTGCCAGCAGCCAAGATCCGGGGGCAGGAAACACCATATATTTT; CDR3 protein: CASSQDPGAGNTIYF
J gene: TRBJ1-5; D gene: .; V gene: TRBV28; clone size: .; CDR3 DNA: TGTGCCAGCAGTTTGGGGTCGAGGCAGCCCCAGCATTTT; CDR3 protein: CASSLGSRQPQHF
J gene: TRBJ2-1; D gene: TRBD2; V gene: TRBV14; clone size: .; CDR3 DNA: TGTGCCAGCAGCCAGACTAGCTGGAGTGAGCAGTTCTTC; CDR3 protein: CASSQTSWSEQFF
J gene: TRBJ2-3; D gene: TRBD2; V gene: TRBV12-3/TRBV12-4; clone size: .; CDR3 DNA: TGTGCCAGCAGTAGCGGGAGAGTAGATACGCAGTATTTT; CDR3 protein: CASSSGRVDTQYF
J gene: TRBJ2-5; D gene: .; V gene: TRBV24-1; clone size: .; CDR3 DNA: TGTGCCACCAGTGATGACAGGGAGGGGGAGACCCAGTACTTC; CDR3 protein: CATSDDREGETQYF
J gene: TRBJ1-4; D gene: .; V gene: TRBV6-5; clone size: once; CDR3 DNA: TGTGCCAGCAGCCCAACCGGGACAGAAAAACTGTTTTTT; CDR3 protein: CASSPTGTEKLFF
J gene: TRBJ2-1; D gene: TRBD2; V gene: TRBV6-5; clone size: .; CDR3 DNA: TGTGCCAGCAGTCGACTAGCGGGATACAATGAGCAGTTCTTC; CDR3 protein: CASSRLAGYNEQFF
J gene: TRBJ2-3; D gene: TRBD2; V gene: TRBV5-4; clone size: .; CDR3 DNA: TGTGCCAGCAGCTTGTCCCAGCGGGGAACAGATACGCAGTATTTT; CDR3 protein: CASSLSQRGTDTQYF